This T cell receptor beta chain emerged from a study of technical replicates of blood from several donors. Repertoires were generated with immunoSEQ multiplex PCR, while TCRdb's copy carries only in-frame clones and drops some. There are some 79,000 clones in the sample; roughly 92% occur only once, and around 0.26% lies in the top ten. The sequence was obtained from a human donor in good health. The sample was T cells isolated from PBMCs.

CDR3 protein: CASSQWTGHSYEQYF. DNA for the CDR3: TGCGCCAGCAGCCAATGGACAGGTCACTCCTACGAGCAGTACTTC. V is TRBV4-1 and J is TRBJ2-7; 7 bases fit TRBD1. In germline, CDR1 is MGHRA, CDR2 YSYEKL. The CDR3 length is 15 residues. The V gene end was trimmed by 2 bases and the J gene end by 0 bases; junction bases not matched to a gene: 4.